This is a list of T cell receptor beta chains from one sample in a study of blood T cell repertoires in COVID-19. TCRdb keeps only in-frame clones here, not all; method: immunoSEQ multiplex PCR. Of a few hundred thousand clones in the sample, around 83% are singletons; the top ten hold 1.9%. Sequencing was carried out using peripheral blood. The receptors shown here come from a man between 25 and 39 years old who had recovered from COVID-19. CDR3s leave out the opening cysteine and the closing phenylalanine or tryptophan. Fields, in order: J gene, V gene, clone size, CDR3 protein. Not every row has a clone size; where given, it reads once, few, many or a size class.

TRBJ1-2 TRBV27 NA ASSSQTGAYGYT
TRBJ2-7 TRBV12-3/TRBV12-4 once ASSSAYEQY
TRBJ2-1 TRBV4-1 NA ASSLLAGGRDEQF
TRBJ2-1 TRBV11-2 NA ASSPGPPPVTNEQF
TRBJ1-1 TRBV4-1 NA ASSLGLNTEAF
TRBJ1-5 TRBV4-2 NA ASSQDPVSDRQAPQH
TRBJ2-5 TRBV6-1 NA ASSEVYRQETQY
TRBJ1-5 TRBV12-3/TRBV12-4 NA ASSQYSNQPQH
TRBJ1-5 TRBV28 NA ASSLQGDQPQH
TRBJ1-6 TRBV7-9 NA ASSLKQGASPLH
TRBJ1-3 TRBV4-1 NA ASSQMGRVSGNTIY
TRBJ2-6 TRBV19 NA ASSNRAGANVLT
TRBJ1-5 TRBV9 NA ASSVGSGEPQH
TRBJ2-5 TRBV9 once ASSEVGTSGGPFGTQY
TRBJ2-3 TRBV10-1 NA ASSESFGGTGEDTQY
TRBJ2-7 TRBV7-8 NA ASSPRGGAGMNEQY
TRBJ2-1 TRBV29-1 NA SVRVTVGNEQF
TRBJ2-5 TRBV3-1/TRBV3-2 NA ASSQGGGGNQY
TRBJ2-3 TRBV18 NA ASSEGLEVDTQY
TRBJ1-1 TRBV9 NA ASSGDRVGSEAF
TRBJ1-1 TRBV3-1/TRBV3-2 NA ASSQVFRGDTEAF
TRBJ1-5 TRBV3-1/TRBV3-2 NA ASSQDLGTRTQPQH
TRBJ2-2 TRBV9 NA ASSAGLAGLSGELF
TRBJ2-3 TRBV14 NA ASSQDSQVDTQY
TRBJ1-5 TRBV19 NA ASSAFQGAQPQH
TRBJ2-3 TRBV7-2 NA ASSLGRGGRTDTQY
TRBJ1-2 TRBV6-6 NA ASSHRGGGYGYT
TRBJ2-1 TRBV3-1/TRBV3-2 NA ASSQLLGGQYNEQF
TRBJ1-1 TRBV18 NA ASSPPGGGNTEAF
TRBJ2-4 TRBV18 once ASSPLTSGVLAKNIQY
TRBJ1-3 TRBV5-4 NA ASSRGTALRNTIY
TRBJ2-1 TRBV6-1 NA ASSGGRPSSYNEQF
TRBJ2-5 TRBV5-1 NA ASSFGLAGFSIQETQY
TRBJ1-1 TRBV18 many ASSVNRENTEAF
TRBJ1-1 TRBV6-5 NA ASSYDRGRYPTEAF
TRBJ1-2 TRBV12-3/TRBV12-4 NA ASRGTGQNGYT
TRBJ2-7 TRBV19 NA ASSITGTGGSEQY
TRBJ2-1 TRBV11-2 many ASSVSGGPAYNEQF
TRBJ2-3 TRBV14 once ASSPAPEGTQY
TRBJ2-7 TRBV19 NA ASSPAGQGSYEQY
TRBJ2-1 TRBV6-1 many ASSEELHNEQF
TRBJ1-2 TRBV5-1 NA ASKAEDRAADGYT
TRBJ1-1 TRBV14 NA ASSQGGQEAF
TRBJ2-2 TRBV6-4 NA ASSSGATGELF
TRBJ1-4 TRBV4-1 NA ASSQENRDNEKLF
TRBJ1-2 TRBV2 NA ASRWGGNGYT